Included here is one T cell receptor (beta chain) sequence, with context. The antigen remains unidentified. This CDR3 is built from 18 residues. Trimming removed 4 bases from V and 2 bases from J; junction bases left unmatched: 17. CDR1 and CDR2 (germline): SGHNT, YYREEE (reference sequence). The PCR contained 60 Vbeta and 13 Jbeta primers. Profiling relied on immunoSEQ multiplex PCR, and the TCRdb table lists in-frame clones only, not all of them. Here the sample spans about 98,000 clones, about 80% being singletons. The sample originates from a study of cytomegalovirus exposure and HLA in healthy donors. Study-level results: Later work associated roughly 15,000 TCR beta sequences with HLA alleles at 0.05 false discovery rate. The analysis excluded some indistinguishable V segments, including TRBV6-2 and TRBV6-3. Highly shared sequence variants in one cluster were likely a sequencing artifact.

This clonotype was obtained from a female donor in good health and CMV-seropositive. The J gene is TRBJ1-1, the V gene TRBV5-4, with 7 bases aligning to TRBD1. Sequenced sample: PBMCs. This chain's CDR3 is CASSSPGRTGKINTEAFF. The CDR3 DNA reads as TGTGCCAGCAGCAGTCCGGGAAGGACAGGAAAAATAAACACTGAAGCTTTCTTT. The full variable domain, with the rest looked up from reference TRBV5-4 and TRBJ1-1, is ETGVTQSPTHLIKTRGQQVTLRCSSQSGHNTVSWYQQALGQGPQFIFQYYREEENGRGNFPPRFSGLQFPNYSSELNVNALELDDSALYLCASSSPGRTGKINTEAFFGQGTRLTVV.